The 20 T cell receptor beta chains presented below share a single source sample, sequenced in a study of PD-L1 blockade in urothelial cancer. Documented time point: pretreatment peripheral blood. Repertoires were generated with immunoSEQ multiplex PCR, while TCRdb's copy carries only in-frame clones and drops some. The sample includes over 45,000 clones, just over 85% of them seen just once. The starting material was PBMCs, obtained around atezolizumab (anti-PD-L1) treatment. The receptors come from a man aged 55 to 70 with urothelial cancer.

The rearrangement uses TRBV7-8 and TRBJ2-5, with 8 bases that match TRBD2. V was clipped by 0 bases and J by 1 base; unmatched bases: 16. The V gene's germline CDR1 is SGHVS and CDR2 FQNEAQ. CDR3 length equals 20 residues. The chain's CDR3 is CASSLAGRARLALGQETQYF. CDR3 nucleotides: TGTGCCAGCAGCTTAGCCGGTAGGGCGAGACTAGCGCTGGGCCAAGAGACCCAGTACTTC.

This clone showed up just once. The J gene is TRBJ1-5, the V gene TRBV23-1; 8 bases fit TRBD1. TRBV23-1 is annotated as an ORF whose role is uncertain. The CDR3 length is 13 residues. The trim removed 6 bases at V and 7 bases at J, leaving 5 bases unmatched. The CDR3 reads CASRGQGGQPQHF. The CDR3 DNA sequence: TGCGCCAGCAGAGGACAGGGCGGGCAGCCCCAGCATTTT.

This clone was counted once. This chain links TRBV5-8 with TRBJ2-1; 13 nucleotides match TRBD2. The junction had 6 bases not matched to a gene; V was cut back by 4 bases and J by 8 bases. The CDR3 runs 15 residues. Germline V CDR1 and CDR2: SGHTS, YDEGEE. In DNA, the CDR3 is TGTGCCAGCAGCACGGGACTAGCGGGATGGGATGAGCAGTTCTTC. This translates into CASSTGLAGWDEQFF. Full variable domain (outside the CDR3, taken from reference TRBV5-8 and TRBJ2-1): EAGVTQSPTHLIKTRGQQATLRCSPISGHTSVYWYQQALGLGLQFLLWYDEGEERNRGNFPPRFSGRQFPNYSSELNVNALELEDSALYLCASSTGLAGWDEQFFGPGTRLTVL.

The chain has TRBV18 and TRBJ2-7, with 7 bases lining up with TRBD2. Germline loops: CDR1 KGHSH, CDR2 LQKENI. V gave up 3 bases and J gave up 0 bases; unmatched junction bases: 5. This CDR3 region has 15 residues. The CDR3 loop reads CASSPREGSSYEQYF. The CDR3 DNA is TGTGCCAGCTCACCCAGGGAGGGATCCTCCTACGAGCAGTACTTC.

The rearrangement joins TRBV7-8 to TRBJ2-7; D is possibly TRBD2 (6 bases). This CDR3 is 16 amino acids long. V lost 2 bases and J 2 bases, leaving 16 bases between the germline ends. Germline values: CDR1 SGHVS, CDR2 FQNEAQ. The CDR3 bases are TGTGCCAGCAGCTTACCCGCGGGACTCGCGGCCTACGAGCAGTACTTC. Its protein is CASSLPAGLAAYEQYF.

This clone was detected only a few times. The gene calls are TRBV15 and TRBJ2-7; 11 bases match TRBD1. The CDR3 contains 16 residues. After removal of 0 bases from V and 5 bases from J, the junction contained 6 bases not matched to a gene. Germline assignment: CDR1 LNHNV and CDR2 YYDKDF (reference sequence). The CDR3 here is CATSRDLGQGAHEQYF. Here the CDR3 DNA reads TGTGCCACCAGCAGAGATCTCGGACAGGGGGCCCACGAGCAGTACTTC. Full variable domain (outside the CDR3, taken from reference TRBV15 and TRBJ2-7): DAMVIQNPRYQVTQFGKPVTLSCSQTLNHNVMYWYQQKSSQAPKLLFHYYDKDFNNEADTPDNFQSRRPNTSFCFLDIRSPGLGDTAMYLCATSRDLGQGAHEQYFGPGTRLTVT.

Comment on this clone: In the same sample, other DNA sequences code for this CDR3. V usage is TRBV5-1 and J usage is TRBJ1-2, with unresolved D. The V gene's germline CDR1 is SGHRS and CDR2 YFSETQ. The CDR3 has 13 amino acids. V lost 4 bases and J lost 2, with 9 bases in between. The CDR3 sequence: CASSRDTNYGYTF. The CDR3 coding sequence is TGCGCCAGCAGCAGAGACACAAACTATGGCTACACCTTC.

Concerning this clone itself: Sequence at one end of the junction differs from germline and may be a read error. This chain uses TRBV18 with TRBJ2-3; no definite D call. CDR3 length: 15 residues. Germline lookup yields CDR1 KGHSH and CDR2 LQKENI. The CDR3 sequence is CASSPRTLVPDTQYF. DNA for the CDR3: TGTGCCAGCTCGCCACGTACTCTGGTTCCAGATACGCAGTATTTT.

The chain employs TRBV5-6 and TRBJ2-7; D is uncertain. The CDR3 consists of 12 residues. The ends were cut back, 2 bases at V and 3 bases at J, with 6 bases in the middle. Germline V gene sequence: CDR1 SGHDT, CDR2 YYEEEE. CDR3 in amino acids: CASSFRVYEQYF. CDR3 in DNA: TGTGCCAGCAGCTTTAGAGTCTACGAGCAGTACTTC.

The rearrangement uses TRBV27 and TRBJ1-6; the D is unclear. Germline V CDR1 and CDR2: MNHEY, SMNVEV (reference sequence). This CDR3 is 15 amino acids long. Between the trimmed V and J ends, which lost 4 bases and 0 bases, there was a span of 7 bases. CDR3 residues: CASSYRSSYNSPLHF. The CDR3 DNA reads TGTGCCAGCAGTTATAGGAGCTCCTATAATTCACCCCTCCACTTT.

The chain carries TRBV7-9 and TRBJ1-6; perhaps TRBD1 as D (5 bases). Germline values: CDR1 SEHNR, CDR2 FQNEAQ (reference sequence). This CDR3 is 19 amino acids long. V was shortened by 5 bases and J by 7 bases, with 27 bases between the two germline ends. CDR3 in amino acids: CASSALRGKGTPGNSPLHF. The CDR3 region has the DNA TGTGCCAGCAGCGCCCTGAGGGGCAAAGGGACTCCTGGGAATTCACCCCTCCACTTT.

The chain is built from TRBV11-3 and TRBJ1-1; D gene ambiguous. CDR3 length equals 13 residues. The germline V gene has CDR1 SGHNT and CDR2 YENEEA. Trimming stripped 1 base from V and 3 bases from J, with 6 bases between. CDR3 in DNA: TGTGCCAGCAGCTTAGTAGCGGACACTGAAGCTTTCTTT. Translating it yields CASSLVADTEAFF.

The rearrangement joins TRBV2 to TRBJ2-5; TRBD2 is a possible D gene (6 bases). CDR1 SNHLY and CDR2 FYNNEI come from the germline V gene. Trimming removed 0 bases from V and 4 bases from J, with 12 bases in between. The CDR3 contains 15 residues. DNA of the CDR3: TGTGCCAGCAGTGAAGCTGCGGGACCCGGAGAGACCCAGTACTTC. It codes for CASSEAAGPGETQYF.

The rearrangement links TRBV10-3 to TRBJ1-2; D might be TRBD1 (5 bases). The CDR3 is 12 residues long. Germline CDR1 ENHRY, CDR2 SYGVKD. V was cut by 7 bases and J by 4 bases, with 10 bases left in between. The CDR3 DNA is TGTGCCATCAACGGCGGGGGCTATGGCTACACCTTC. Residues: CAINGGGYGYTF.

The CDR3 loop is CASSLQGSYNEQFF. DNA for the CDR3: TGCGCCAGCAGCCTCCAGGGGTCCTACAATGAGCAGTTCTTC. This rearrangement joins TRBV5-1 to TRBJ2-1; maybe TRBD1 (6 bases). V shed 4 bases and J shed 1 base, with 9 bases lying between them. CDR3 length equals 14 residues. CDR1 SGHRS and CDR2 YFSETQ come from the germline V gene.

This clone has a handful of counts. V gene TRBV6-4 combines with J gene TRBJ1-1, with no clear D. Germline lookup yields CDR1 MRHNA and CDR2 SNTAGT. Trimming cost V 10 bases and J 1 base, with 7 bases left between them. This CDR3 spans 11 amino acids. The CDR3 DNA follows: TGTGCCACAAGACAGAACACTGAAGCTTTCTTT. It is translated as CATRQNTEAFF.

The rearrangement uses TRBV5-1 and TRBJ2-3, with D maybe TRBD2 (6 bases). Germline V lookup: CDR1 SGHRS, CDR2 YFSETQ. The germline V and J ends were trimmed by 4 bases and 3 bases, with 15 bases remaining between them. This CDR3 region has 15 residues. This CDR3 reads CASSRLVPTTDTQYF. DNA of the CDR3: TGCGCCAGCAGCCGACTAGTTCCAACTACAGATACGCAGTATTTT.

V and J are TRBV5-1 and TRBJ2-3; 8 bases map to TRBD2. CDR3 size: 15 residues. Per germline, CDR1 SGHRS and CDR2 YFSETQ. Germline trimming cut 6 bases from V and 2 bases from J; bases unmatched to any gene: 8. The CDR3 reads CASTWAGGNTDTQYF. CDR3 nucleotide sequence: TGCGCCAGCACGTGGGCGGGAGGAAACACAGATACGCAGTATTTT.

The V and J genes are TRBV27 and TRBJ1-2; 7 positions match TRBD1. The germline CDR1 and CDR2 sequences are MNHEY and SMNVEV (reference sequence). J lost 4 bases, V lost 7 bases, and 12 bases had no gene match. This CDR3 has 15 residues. CDR3 residues: CASTLTGTNPYGYTF. Written as DNA, the CDR3 is TGTGCCAGCACCCTGACAGGGACGAATCCCTATGGCTACACCTTC.

The chain has TRBV2 and TRBJ1-2; TRBD1 aligns across 9 bases. Per germline, CDR1 SNHLY and CDR2 FYNNEI. V lost 6 bases and J lost 8; bases outside the gene matches: 10. The CDR3 covers 14 residues. The CDR3 DNA follows: TGTGCCAGCAGCATCCCCGGGACAGGGAACGGCTACACCTTC. Translation gives CASSIPGTGNGYTF.